This T cell receptor (beta chain) was documented in a study of cytomegalovirus exposure and HLA in healthy donors (TCRdb year 2017). For the wider study: According to an earlier analysis of 587 of the donors, 150 million to 200 million T cells yielded roughly 100 million unique TCR beta sequences and about 300 Gb of sequence data. An early release covering roughly 640 HLA-typed donors comprised about 290 gigabases of sequencing data and tens of millions of unique TCR sequences. Of the roughly 400 genotyped donors, around 81% fell in the genetic ancestry cluster associated with self-reported Caucasian donors. The study aimed to test whether signatures of past pathogen exposure could be identified by cataloging public T cell receptors. The T cell repertoires of 700 or so subjects were profiled by immunosequencing and related to cytomegalovirus serostatus. Along with the approximately 670-subject first cohort, a separate validation cohort of over a hundred different subjects was used. To predict cytomegalovirus infection status, the study combined high-throughput TCR immunosequencing, statistical association of individual TCRs with disease status, and machine learning. A later analysis re-examined previously published TCR beta repertoires from over 500 donors and added high-resolution HLA genotyping to investigate patterns of TCR occurrence. The later analysis used no new phenotypic data to find candidate immune exposures, relying instead on TCR beta sequences and their occurrence across donors. An earlier analysis of 587 of the donors used high-throughput TCR beta sequencing to judge whether each TCR beta V gene segment behaved as functional or pseudogenic. Alongside the repertoire data, information on donor age, sex, ethnicity and CMV serostatus was compiled. Genome-wide SNP genotypes for about 65% of the 666 donors were used in a later genetic analysis, which treated that subset as a discovery cohort. Every repertoire in the discovery cohort had been generated on one and the same sequencing platform. Class I and class II HLA loci were covered by the typing at four-digit resolution. The number of typed donors differed by locus: roughly 620-640 for A, B, C, DRB1 and DQB1; approximately 520 for DQA1; around 610 for DPA1; and some 430 for DPB1. Roughly 5 DR-DQ haplotypes were treated as single units for association and clustering because of strong linkage in the cohort. Among roughly 370 genotyped donors of the cohort, an average of roughly 240,000 unique TCR beta nucleotide sequences were sequenced per donor, roughly 18% of them non-productive.

The library was obtained by the immunoSEQ multiplex PCR assay. The multiplex PCR relied on a mix of 60 forward primers for TCR Vbeta segments and 13 reverse primers for TCR Jbeta segments. The CDR3 region of rearranged TCR beta genes was amplified from genomic DNA by a multiplex PCR assay. On the Illumina HiSeq System, the amplified TCR beta libraries were sequenced as 87-base-pair reads. As for the original processing: Across the 666 repertoires, a later analysis counted tens of millions of unique TCR beta chains, roughly 11 million of which were shared by at least two donors. A nearest-neighbor algorithm error-corrected the raw reads and collapsed the reads into unique sequences, merging closely related sequences to remove PCR and sequencing errors. Alignment of CDR3 sequences to IMGT reference sequences was used to assign V, D and J gene segments. For a sequence to be retained, at least a six-nucleotide match to both a V gene segment and a J gene segment was required. Rearrangements were called productive when the CDR3 lacked stop codons and stayed in frame with V and J; all others were non-productive. CDR3 was defined by IMGT convention, running from the second conserved V-encoded cysteine to the conserved J-encoded phenylalanine. The earlier analysis of some 540 of the donors excluded any sequence lacking an unambiguous match to a single V gene segment. In an earlier analysis of approximately 550 of the donors, V segments were called functional above 56.7% productive rearrangements and were called segregating when the between-donor standard deviation exceeded 5%. A statistical classification framework was built for diagnosing cytomegalovirus status from the catalog of TCR beta chain sequences. In a later analysis, TCR nucleotide sequences were compared against IMGT/GENE-DB human TR gene sequences so that V and J genes could be assigned. The TCRdist pipeline was used in a later analysis to assign CDR3 sequences and most-parsimonious VDJ recombination scenarios. In a later analysis, each TCR beta chain was defined by its CDR3 amino acid sequence together with its V-gene family, and reads lacking a unique V-gene family were excluded. To address suspected cross-contamination and a sequencing artifact, a later analysis removed over 500 highly shared, low-generation-probability nucleotide sequences. In a later analysis, a clonal expansion index was calculated for each public chain from normalized within-repertoire ranks of inferred template counts. Generation probabilities in a later analysis came from a VDJ recombination model fitted to out-of-frame rearrangements, and those results were checked against IGoR. A later analysis scored TCR-TCR, TCR-HLA and TCR-CMV co-occurrence with hypergeometric tests, applying a repertoire-size bias correction to TCR pairs. In a later analysis, false discovery rates were estimated by permuting HLA or CMV assignments 20 times. In a later analysis, co-occurring TCRs were grouped using DBSCAN, and TCRdist sequence similarity was added for clustering within HLA-allele-positive subsets. Repertoires with fewer than 30,000 or more than 120,000 public chains, plus five repertoires with anomalous nucleotide sharing, were excluded from co-occurrence clustering. TCRdb limited this immuneACCESS table to in-frame rearrangements with V and J called. A share of clones is missing; checked studies link under half to unresolved V genes, and the rest is unexplained. V, J and clone size are those of that table, while D and trimming were read from the DNA. The sample table lists about 150,000 clones, 79% of them with a count of one. Roughly 6.7% of the sample comes from the top ten.

What the authors observed across the whole study: The authors suggested that the approach could potentially be generalized to other disease states and immunological phenotypes. In a later genetic analysis, fewer N-insertions in productive TCRs were reported among donors in an Asian-associated ancestry cluster than the approximately 670-donor mean. An earlier analysis of around 600 of the donors showed that most TCR beta V segments appeared in productive rearrangements either about 87% or about 30% of the time, which broadly matched IMGT annotations. CMV serostatus was the only immune exposure information available for the cohort. According to a later analysis, most CMV-associated TCR beta chains appeared to be HLA-restricted, and the HLA associations seemed to be driven largely by CMV exposure. Correlated functional status among segregating V segments might reflect linkage disequilibrium, but an unknown experimental factor could not be ruled out. In a later analysis, HLA-associated TCR beta chains showed more clonal expansion and lower generation probabilities than non-associated chains that were equally common. Most TCR sequences were observed very rarely across donors, whereas some public TCRs were present in many individuals. In the study, roughly 160 TCR beta chains were listed as associated with cytomegalovirus. Sequencing depth was assumed to be roughly uniform across donors in the presence/absence analyses, though that assumption may not hold. Because counts were too low, some 17 rarely observed V segments, including chromosome 9 orphons, were excluded from the earlier analysis of 500 to 700 of the donors. Three of the identified cytomegalovirus-associated TCR beta chains were confirmed in vitro to be specific for cytomegalovirus antigens. A further reported finding was that TCR beta sequences accurately predicted the HLA-A and HLA-B alleles for most subjects in the first cohort. The 87-base-pair reads could not distinguish some IMGT-functional V segments, including TRBV6-2 and TRBV6-3, so those segments were excluded. Several of the top co-occurrence clusters appeared to be linked to parvovirus B19, influenza, CMV and Epstein-Barr virus, according to a later analysis. This cohort had only TCR beta chains sequenced, and the lack of alpha or paired-chain data limited which features could be detected. Cytomegalovirus status was reported to be diagnosed by the classifier with high specificity and sensitivity in both the original and validation cohorts. A later genetic analysis associated a missense DCLRE1C variant with V-gene and J-gene trimming of TCR beta chains, and an independent cohort replicated the association. Assigning TCR associations to individual alleles was difficult when HLA alleles, especially DR and DQ, strongly co-occurred. A cluster of highly shared sequence variants was judged likely to represent a technical artifact of the sequencing pipeline. HLA typing was unavailable for some donors at each locus, so association tests used only the typed subset. A later analysis associated 16,951 TCR beta sequences with specific HLA alleles at a false discovery rate of 0.05. In a later analysis, the rate of TCR association differed among HLA loci, with DRB1 alleles having the most associated TCRs and HLA-C alleles having the fewest.

The cohort consisted of 650 to 700 healthy bone marrow donors. Cohort members were all nominally healthy when sampled, although unrecorded immune exposures were likely present. The donor tested CMV seropositive and was one of the 289 seropositive cohort members. A peripheral blood sample was provided by each donor, and peripheral blood mononuclear cells were used for TCR beta sequencing. The Qiagen DNeasy Blood Extraction Kit was used to extract genomic DNA from the blood cell samples. Reading the germline V gene gives CDR1 MDHEN and CDR2 SYDVKM. Germline trimming amounts to 5 bases on V and 3 bases on J, with 16 as the count of junction bases outside the gene matches. Measured from the cysteine to the phenylalanine, the CDR3 is 19 residues long. The DNA shown is the 57-base CDR3, in frame from base 1. About this clone: The target of this receptor is not known. Per-base qualities were not stored, and no clone one base away is much larger.

This receptor was identified in a woman aged 35 to 49 in good health and CMV-seropositive. Sequencing used PBMCs. The rearranged segments are TRBV28 and TRBJ2-2, with 9 bases in between that match TRBD2. The CDR3 region has the sequence CASSGPGWRGGLDTGELFF. The DNA sequence is given as TGTGCCAGCAGTGGCCCGGGGTGGCGGGGGGGCCTGGACACCGGGGAGCTGTTTTTT.